The 10 T cell receptor beta chains below come from one sample, sequenced in a study of blood T cell repertoires in COVID-19. Method: immunoSEQ multiplex PCR; TCRdb's copy keeps in-frame clones and lacks some. This table holds around 130,000 clones, roughly four fifths found once. The specimen sequenced was PBMCs or T cells enriched from blood (not recorded which). The receptors were sampled from a man aged 25-40 years who had recovered from COVID-19.

The V call is TRBV24-1, the J call TRBJ2-3; 7 bases agree with TRBD1. CDR1 is KGHDR, CDR2 SFDVKD, per germline. This CDR3 contains 14 residues. The V and J ends lost 3 bases and 4 bases, in that order; junction bases with no gene match: 3. CDR3 DNA sequence: TGTGCCACCAGTGATCCGGGACAGTCAGATACGCAGTATTTT. Translating gives CATSDPGQSDTQYF.

J is TRBJ1-3 and V is TRBV9; D ambiguous. This CDR3 region has 17 residues. Germline lookup yields CDR1 SGDLS and CDR2 YYNGEE. Trimming shortened V by 3 bases and J by 0 bases, and 16 bases separated the two germline ends. As DNA, the CDR3 is TGTGCCAGCAGCGCACAACCCCGGACTGACTCTGGAAACACCATATATTTT. This encodes CASSAQPRTDSGNTIYF.

This rearrangement joins TRBV4-1 to TRBJ1-2, with D uncertain. Germline lookup yields CDR1 MGHRA and CDR2 YSYEKL. The ends were cut back, 2 bases at V and 7 bases at J, with 8 bases in the middle. CDR3 length equals 12 residues. The CDR3 nucleotides read TGCGCCAGCAGCCAATTTCGGGGTGGCTACACCTTC. It encodes CASSQFRGGYTF.

The CDR3 region has the DNA TGTGCCAGCAGTCCCGGGACACTCTCTGGAAACACCATATATTTT. It specifies CASSPGTLSGNTIYF. This chain uses TRBV6-5 with TRBJ1-3; TRBD1 is a possible D gene (6 bases). CDR1 MNHEY and CDR2 SVGAGI come from the germline V gene. There are 15 residues in the CDR3. V was shortened by 5 bases and J by 0 bases, with 11 bases between the two germline ends.

This chain joins TRBV6-5 and TRBJ1-2; 8 bases align to TRBD1. J was trimmed by 0 bases and V by 7 bases; bases with no gene match: 4. Germline V gene data show CDR1 as MNHEY and CDR2 as SVGAGI. CDR3 length equals 14 residues. The CDR3 DNA sequence: TGTGCCAGCACCCCGGACAGGGCTAACTATGGCTACACCTTC. Its translation is CASTPDRANYGYTF.

This clone has just a few counts. The J gene is TRBJ2-1, the V gene TRBV3-1 (or the pseudogene TRBV3-2), with D possibly TRBD1 on 6 matching bases. CDR1 LGHDT and CDR2 YNNKEL come from the germline V gene (reference sequence). The CDR3 covers 16 residues. Trimming took 2 bases from V and 4 from J, leaving 15 bases between them. CDR3 in amino acids: CASSQTGGTPYNEQFF. CDR3 nucleotide sequence: TGTGCCAGCAGCCAAACTGGTGGGACACCTTACAATGAGCAGTTCTTC.

About this clone: One base away lies a much larger clone, so this may be a sequencing read error. V gene TRBV19 combines with J gene TRBJ1-5; unclear D gene. The length of the CDR3 is 13 residues. Trimming shortened V by 5 bases and J by 0 bases, and 5 bases separated the two germline ends. Germline-derived CDR1 and CDR2 are LNHDA and SQIVND (reference sequence). As DNA, the CDR3 is TGTGCCAGTAGTCGGGGTAGCAATCAGCCCCAGCATTTT. Translated, it gives CASSRGSNQPQHF. Using reference TRBV19 and TRBJ1-5 for the parts outside the CDR3, the full variable domain is DGGITQSPKYLFRKEGQNVTLSCEQNLNHDAMYWYRQDPGQGLRLIYYSQIVNDFQKGDIAEGYSVSREKKESFPLTVTSAQKNPTAFYLCASSRGSNQPQHFGDGTRLSIL.

This clone occurred a few times. The chain couples TRBV12-3 or TRBV12-4 to TRBJ1-5; tentative D call: TRBD1 (6 bases). Deletions cut 2 bases from V and 5 bases from J, with 7 bases between. This CDR3 contains 13 residues. CDR3 coding DNA: TGTGCCAGCAGTTTACAGGGGTATCAGCCCCAGCATTTT. It specifies CASSLQGYQPQHF.

Concerning this clone itself: The junction departs from the called germline gene at one end, perhaps through a read error. The chain has TRBV7-7 and TRBJ2-1, with 8 positions matching TRBD2. The CDR3 sequence is 15 residues long. Germline V gene data show CDR1 as SSHAT and CDR2 as FNYEAQ (reference sequence). The CDR3 here is CASSPGTSSAGEQFF. The CDR3 DNA reads TGTGCTAGCAGTCCCGGGACTAGTTCGGCGGGTGAGCAGTTCTTC.

This clone was seen a handful of times. This chain links TRBV11-2 with TRBJ2-7; 13 positions agree with TRBD2. The V segment lost 5 bases and the J segment 0 bases; nucleotides outside the gene matches: 7. The CDR3 runs to 17 residues. Germline CDR1 reads SGHAT; CDR2 reads FQNNGV. CDR3 residues: CASSPTSGGPSSYEQYV. DNA of the CDR3: TGTGCCAGCAGCCCGACTAGCGGGGGGCCTAGCTCCTACGAGCAGTACGTC.